The 10 T cell receptor beta chains presented below share a single source sample, sequenced in a study of control samples from healthy donors and cancer patients. The method was immunoSEQ multiplex PCR; TCRdb's version includes in-frame clones alone and lacks a portion of them. The profile shows a few hundred thousand clones, over 75% of them singletons. The sequenced sample was PBMCs. All receptors derive from a middle-aged man with head and neck cancer.

The chain joins TRBV4-1 to TRBJ1-5; D uncertain. The CDR3 is 15 amino acids. V was shortened by 6 bases and J by 1 base, with 13 bases between the two germline ends. CDR1 and CDR2 from the germline V gene are MGHRA and YSYEKL. The CDR3 DNA follows: TGCGCCAGCAGTACGTCAACGAGGAGCAATCAGCCCCAGCATTTT. Encoded protein: CASSTSTRSNQPQHF.

The chain has TRBV28 and TRBJ2-1; maybe TRBD1 (6 bases). Germline loops: CDR1 MDHEN, CDR2 SYDVKM. This CDR3 is 16 amino acids long. Trimming left V 4 bases short and J 4 bases short, with 17 bases between. Here the CDR3 DNA reads TGTGCCAGCAGTTACGAGGGAACAGGGAAATACAATGAGCAGTTCTTC. The encoded protein is CASSYEGTGKYNEQFF. Complete variable domain (other parts from reference TRBV28 and TRBJ2-1): DVKVTQSSRYLVKRTGEKVFLECVQDMDHENMFWYRQDPGLGLRLIYFSYDVKMKEKGDIPEGYSVSREKKERFSLILESASTNQTSMYLCASSYEGTGKYNEQFFGPGTRLTVL.

This clone has more than one count but fewer than ten. The rearrangement links TRBV5-1 to TRBJ2-7; no clear D gene. Trimming left V 4 bases short and J 0 bases short, with 8 bases between. The CDR3 spans 13 residues. Germline-derived CDR1 and CDR2 are SGHRS and YFSETQ. DNA for the CDR3: TGCGCCAGCAGCCGAAGCTACTCCTACGAGCAGTACTTC. As protein: CASSRSYSYEQYF. Full variable domain (outside the CDR3, taken from reference TRBV5-1 and TRBJ2-7): KAGVTQTPRYLIKTRGQQVTLSCSPISGHRSVSWYQQTPGQGLQFLFEYFSETQRNKGNFPGRFSGRQFSNSRSEMNVSTLELGDSALYLCASSRSYSYEQYFGPGTRLTVT.

This chain joins TRBV15 and TRBJ1-2; D is undetermined. The ends were cut back, 1 base at V and 3 bases at J, with 6 bases in the middle. Germline assignment: CDR1 LNHNV and CDR2 YYDKDF (reference sequence). The CDR3 totals 13 residues. CDR3 sequence reads: CATSRGTDYGYTF. The CDR3 bases are TGTGCCACCAGCAGAGGGACCGACTATGGCTACACCTTC.

The CDR3 DNA reads TGTGCCAGCAGTTACCAGGCGTCGGACTACGAGCAGTACTTC. It encodes CASSYQASDYEQYF. The chain has TRBV6-5 and TRBJ2-7, with D unclear. Looked up from germline, CDR1 is MNHEY and CDR2 is SVGAGI. The V end lost 2 bases, the J end lost 3 bases, and 11 bases lay between the germline ends. The CDR3 consists of 14 residues.

The rearrangement joins TRBV19 to TRBJ1-1, with D perhaps matching TRBD1 (6 bases). The CDR3 totals 14 residues. V lost 7 bases and J lost 1, with 13 bases in between. The V gene's germline CDR1 is LNHDA and CDR2 SQIVND (reference sequence). The CDR3 protein is CASKGGTWNTEAFF. The DNA of the CDR3 is TGTGCCAGTAAGGGGGGTACTTGGAACACTGAAGCTTTCTTT.

This chain uses TRBV29-1 with TRBJ1-4; D gene unclear. Germline V gene lookup returns CDR1 SQVTM and CDR2 ANQGSEA. V was pared by 1 base and J by 7 bases, with 1 base between. The CDR3 is 10 residues long. DNA of the CDR3: TGCAGCGTTGAAGGTGAAAAACTGTTTTTT. Amino acids: CSVEGEKLFF.

This chain links TRBV24-1 with TRBJ2-2, with 10 bases lining up with TRBD2. Germline V gene sequence: CDR1 KGHDR, CDR2 SFDVKD. This CDR3 is 16 amino acids long. V lost 4 bases, J lost 2 bases, and 3 bases stayed unmatched. The CDR3 nucleotides read TGTGCCACCAGTGACCCTAGCGGGGGAAACACCGGGGAGCTGTTTTTT. As protein: CATSDPSGGNTGELFF.

This chain joins TRBV5-4 and TRBJ2-7; D may be TRBD2 (6 bases). CDR3 length equals 14 residues. V lost 5 bases and J 3 bases, leaving 15 bases between the germline ends. CDR1 is SGHNT, CDR2 YYREEE, per germline (reference sequence). CDR3 nucleotides: TGTGCCAGCAGTGAGGCAGGCGGGGTCTACGAGCAGTACTTC. Translated, it gives CASSEAGGVYEQYF.

The chain employs TRBV11-2 and TRBJ1-4; unclear D gene. This CDR3 region has 14 residues. Trimming took 0 bases from V and 0 from J, leaving 2 bases between them. The germline V gene encodes CDR1 SGHAT and CDR2 FQNNGV. The CDR3: CASSLDPTNEKLFF. The CDR3 DNA reads TGTGCCAGCAGCTTAGACCCAACTAATGAAAAACTGTTTTTT.